Each of the 25 T cell receptor beta chains below was sequenced from the same sample in a study of blood T cell repertoires in COVID-19. Sequencing used immunoSEQ multiplex PCR; TCRdb keeps in-frame clones, though not all of them. This table has approximately 300,000 clones, approximately 90% appearing once. The specimen was peripheral blood. The receptor source for this set is a woman aged 40 to 49 with acute or convalescent COVID-19.

The chain uses TRBV6-2 or TRBV6-3 and TRBJ1-1, with D unresolved. The CDR3 extends over 13 amino acids. V lost 0 bases, J lost 4 bases, and 6 bases lay in between. From germline, CDR1 is MNHEY and CDR2 SVGEGT. CDR3: CASSYSTITEAFF. The CDR3 DNA follows: TGTGCCAGCAGTTACTCGACAATCACTGAAGCTTTCTTT.

The chain combines TRBV19 with TRBJ2-4; TRBD1 is a possible D gene (6 bases). CDR1 and CDR2 from the germline V gene are LNHDA and SQIVND (reference sequence). The ends were cut back, 6 bases at V and 3 bases at J, with 12 bases in the middle. The CDR3 contains 14 residues. DNA for the CDR3: TGTGCCAGTAGCCGGGACACCTTCAAAAACATTCAGTACTTC. Amino acid sequence: CASSRDTFKNIQYF.

J is TRBJ1-2 and V is TRBV5-1, with D tentatively TRBD1 (5 bases). This CDR3 region has 12 residues. CDR1 SGHRS and CDR2 YFSETQ come from the germline V gene. Deletions cut 4 bases from V and 10 bases from J, with 14 bases between. In DNA, the CDR3 is TGCGCCAGCAGCGTGCCGGGAGGGGACTACACCTTC. Its protein product is CASSVPGGDYTF.

The V gene is TRBV3-1 (or the pseudogene TRBV3-2), the J gene TRBJ1-4, with 8 nucleotides matching TRBD1. The CDR3 covers 15 residues. CDR1 is LGHDT and CDR2 is YNNKEL in the germline V gene (reference sequence). V lost 3 bases to trimming and J lost 5 bases; unmatched junction nucleotides: 5. In DNA, the CDR3 is TGTGCCAGCAGCCACTCCGGGACAGGCAATGAAAAACTGTTTTTT. Translating gives CASSHSGTGNEKLFF.

This chain connects TRBV27 to TRBJ1-1; the D gene is possibly TRBD1 (5 bases). There are 13 residues in the CDR3. Per the germline V gene, CDR1 is MNHEY and CDR2 is SMNVEV (reference sequence). V lost 0 bases to trimming and J lost 6 bases, with 8 bases between them. The chain's CDR3 is CASSLSGGAEAFF. CDR3 sequence (DNA): TGTGCCAGCAGTTTATCGGGGGGGGCTGAAGCTTTCTTT.

CDR3 residues: CASKRRGYGYTF. The CDR3 nucleotides are TGTGCCAGCAAAAGACGGGGGTATGGCTACACCTTC. The chain combines TRBV12-3 or TRBV12-4 with TRBJ1-2, with D perhaps TRBD1 (5 bases). Trimming pared 7 bases from V and 5 bases from J, leaving 11 bases between. This CDR3 has 12 amino acids.

The chain joins TRBV6-2 or TRBV6-3 to TRBJ2-7; D may be TRBD2 (5 bases). CDR1 is MNHEY and CDR2 is SVGEGT in the germline V gene. The V gene lost 6 bases and the J gene lost 2 bases, with 11 bases spanning the gap. This CDR3 is 13 amino acids long. The CDR3 reads CASSQPGTYEQYV. CDR3 in DNA: TGTGCCAGCAGCCAGCCCGGGACCTACGAGCAGTACGTC.

V gene TRBV5-1 combines with J gene TRBJ1-3; 8 nucleotides match TRBD1. V lost 4 bases to trimming and J lost 4 bases; unmatched junction nucleotides: 10. Per germline, CDR1 SGHRS and CDR2 YFSETQ. This CDR3 is built from 16 residues. CDR3 residues: CASSPPWTGTGNTIYF. In nucleotides, the CDR3 is TGCGCCAGCAGCCCCCCTTGGACAGGGACGGGAAACACCATATATTTT.

The chain joins TRBV18 to TRBJ1-2; D gene unclear. Looked up from germline, CDR1 is KGHSH and CDR2 is LQKENI. The CDR3 length is 14 residues. Trimming cost V 3 bases and J 4 bases, with 12 bases left between them. The chain's CDR3 is CASSPPLRGYGYTF. CDR3 DNA sequence: TGTGCCAGCTCACCCCCACTCCGGGGCTATGGCTACACCTTC.

The V gene is TRBV7-9, the J gene TRBJ1-1, with 8 bases lining up with TRBD1. The CDR3 runs to 15 residues. Germline CDR1 and CDR2: SEHNR and FQNEAQ (reference sequence). V was clipped by 5 bases and J by 4 bases; unmatched bases: 9. The CDR3 reads CASSPRQGSSTEAFF. The CDR3 nucleotides are TGTGCCAGCAGCCCGAGACAGGGGAGCTCCACTGAAGCTTTCTTT.

The genes are TRBV13 and TRBJ2-5, with 12 bases fitting TRBD1. The germline gives CDR1 PRHDT, CDR2 FYEKMQ (reference sequence). Losses at the gene ends were 1 base for V and 5 bases for J; bases not matched to a gene: 8. The CDR3 extends over 17 amino acids. CDR3 sequence reads: CASSLATTGTGGETQYF. The DNA for the CDR3 is TGTGCCAGCAGCTTAGCGACCACCGGGACAGGGGGCGAGACCCAGTACTTC. Full variable domain (missing parts from reference TRBV13 and TRBJ2-5): AAGVIQSPRHLIKEKRETATLKCYPIPRHDTVYWYQQGPGQDPQFLISFYEKMQSDKGSIPDRFSAQQFSDYHSELNMSSLELGDSALYFCASSLATTGTGGETQYFGPGTRLLVL.

A few counts support this clone. The chain joins TRBV5-6 to TRBJ1-2; TRBD1 agrees at 12 bases. The J segment lost 7 bases and the V segment lost 0 bases, leaving 7 bases of the junction unmatched. Germline V gene sequence: CDR1 SGHDT, CDR2 YYEEEE. This CDR3 has 16 amino acids. This chain's CDR3 is CASSLGGDRGLGGYTF. The CDR3, as DNA: TGTGCCAGCAGCTTGGGCGGGGACAGGGGGCTAGGTGGCTACACCTTC.

The chain combines TRBV6-2 or TRBV6-3 with TRBJ1-1; D remains unclear. Germline V CDR1 and CDR2: MNHEY, SVGEGT. CDR3 length: 14 amino acids. The V end lost 2 bases, the J end lost 4 bases, and 11 bases lay between the germline ends. CDR3: CASSYDPGSTEAFF. CDR3 bases: TGTGCCAGCAGTTACGACCCGGGAAGCACTGAAGCTTTCTTT.

The J gene is TRBJ2-3, the V gene TRBV25-1; D not certain. The length of the CDR3 is 14 residues. Between the trimmed V and J ends, which lost 5 bases and 4 bases, there was a span of 13 bases. Germline CDR1 MGHDK, CDR2 SYGVNS. DNA for the CDR3: TGTGCCAGCAGTACCACCAGACGGGCAGATACGCAGTATTTT. It codes for CASSTTRRADTQYF.

The genes are TRBV6-5 and TRBJ2-3; perhaps TRBD2 as D (5 bases). The CDR3 runs 14 residues. Trimming removed 0 bases at V and 1 base at J, with 5 bases between. Germline CDR1 reads MNHEY; CDR2 reads SVGAGI. CDR3 loop: CASSYSGGTDTQYF. The CDR3 bases are TGTGCCAGCAGTTACTCCGGGGGCACAGATACGCAGTATTTT.

The chain links TRBV2 to TRBJ1-4; the D gene is possibly TRBD1 (5 bases). Per germline, CDR1 SNHLY and CDR2 FYNNEI. V lost 10 bases and J 7 bases, leaving 13 bases between the germline ends. The CDR3 has 12 residues. CDR3 sequence (DNA): TGTGCCACGACTCCGGGGGGTGAAAAACTGTTTTTT. This encodes CATTPGGEKLFF.

The V gene is TRBV4-2, the J gene TRBJ1-2; the D gene is possibly TRBD1 (5 bases). The germline CDR1 and CDR2 sequences are LGHNA and YNFKEQ. The CDR3 spans 14 residues. Trimming took off 1 base at V and 3 bases at J, with 9 bases between the two ends. CDR3 sequence (DNA): TGTGCCAGCAGCCAAGTTGCACAGGACTATGGCTACACCTTC. As protein: CASSQVAQDYGYTF.

This clone appeared a single time. This sequence joins TRBV4-2 and TRBJ1-4, with TRBD1 matching 8 bases. CDR1 is LGHNA, CDR2 YNFKEQ, per germline. CDR3 length equals 18 residues. V trimming: 2 bases; J trimming: 3 bases; junction bases outside the gene matches: 11. CDR3 coding DNA: TGTGCCAGCAGCCAAAACCCGGGACAGGCGAGGGCTAATGAAAAACTGTTTTTT. Protein sequence: CASSQNPGQARANEKLFF.

V gene TRBV29-1 combines with J gene TRBJ1-3; no firm D call. This CDR3 contains 14 residues. V lost 7 bases and J 3 bases, leaving 16 bases between the germline ends. Germline V CDR1 and CDR2: SQVTM, ANQGSEA. The CDR3 reads CSATEREGGNTIYF. CDR3 DNA sequence: TGCAGCGCTACTGAACGGGAGGGTGGAAACACCATATATTTT.

This chain connects TRBV30 to TRBJ2-2; D remains unclear. CDR3 length equals 14 residues. In germline, CDR1 is GTSNPN, CDR2 SVGIG (reference sequence). The V end was cut by 7 bases, the J end by 4 bases, with 16 bases between. The CDR3, as DNA: TGTGCCTCCACTGACACAGTTTTCACCGGGGAGCTGTTTTTT. Residues: CASTDTVFTGELFF.

This chain connects TRBV19 to TRBJ2-7; 9 nucleotides align to TRBD1. V was pared by 7 bases and J by 1 base, with 5 bases of the junction left unmatched. The CDR3 is 14 residues long. Looked up from germline, CDR1 is LNHDA and CDR2 is SQIVND (reference sequence). CDR3 in DNA: TGTGCCAGTAATGGGACAGGGTGGTCCTACGAGCAGTACGTC. The encoded protein is CASNGTGWSYEQYV.

About this clone: The sample contains more than one DNA sequence encoding this CDR3. The V call is TRBV27, the J call TRBJ1-5, with D tentatively TRBD1 (5 bases). Germline V gives CDR1 MNHEY, CDR2 SMNVEV (reference sequence). This CDR3 comprises 13 residues. V gave up 3 bases and J gave up 4 bases, with 7 bases separating them. CDR3 amino acids: CASSFGGNQPQHF. CDR3 DNA sequence: TGTGCCAGCAGTTTTGGGGGGAATCAGCCCCAGCATTTT.

This chain connects TRBV6-5 to TRBJ1-2, with TRBD1 matching over 7 bases. Germline V gene data show CDR1 as MNHEY and CDR2 as SVGAGI. The length of the CDR3 is 13 residues. The J segment lost 6 bases and the V segment lost 6 bases, leaving 7 bases of the junction unmatched. CDR3 DNA: TGTGCCAGCAGATTGACAGGGCGGGATGGCTACACCTTC. This codes for CASRLTGRDGYTF.

This chain links TRBV4-1 with TRBJ2-5; 9 bases map to TRBD1. The CDR3 totals 16 residues. Germline CDR1 is MGHRA and CDR2 is YSYEKL. Losses at the gene ends were 0 bases for V and 5 bases for J; bases not matched to a gene: 7. CDR3 amino acids: CASSQDKQGAGETQYF. The CDR3, as DNA: TGCGCCAGCAGCCAAGATAAACAGGGGGCCGGGGAGACCCAGTACTTC.

DNA of the CDR3: TGTGCCAGTAGTATTCAGGGGTCGGGAACTGAAGCTTTCTTT. It encodes CASSIQGSGTEAFF. The chain joins TRBV19 to TRBJ1-1; possible D gene TRBD1, 6 bases. The germline CDR1 and CDR2 sequences are LNHDA and SQIVND (reference sequence). The CDR3 spans 14 residues. V lost 3 bases to trimming and J lost 5 bases, with 13 bases between them. Based on the CDR3 plus reference TRBV19 and TRBJ1-1, the full variable domain is DGGITQSPKYLFRKEGQNVTLSCEQNLNHDAMYWYRQDPGQGLRLIYYSQIVNDFQKGDIAEGYSVSREKKESFPLTVTSAQKNPTAFYLCASSIQGSGTEAFFGQGTRLTVV.